This T cell receptor beta chain is drawn from a study of T cell responses to AZD1222 COVID-19 vaccine. The data were produced by immunoSEQ multiplex PCR, yet TCRdb's version contains in-frame clones alone and is incomplete. This table has around 100,000 clones, roughly 84% appearing once. The V and J ends lost 0 bases and 1 base respectively, with 14 bases between them. The CDR3 has 16 amino acids. Germline CDR1 SGHRS, CDR2 YFSETQ. The clonotype was recovered from an adult in good health. The sample consisted of peripheral blood, taken on day 0 of AZD1222 vaccination. This rearrangement joins TRBV5-1 to TRBJ2-7; the D gene is possibly TRBD2 (6 bases). The CDR3 reads CASSLVSGLGSYEQYF. The CDR3 DNA follows: TGCGCCAGCAGCTTGGTATCGGGACTGGGTTCCTACGAGCAGTACTTC.